The text below deals with one TCR beta chain. Its antigen is not identified. The source of the sample is a study of tumor and adjacent non-tumor tissue in lung cancer. Overall study context: The cohort had 12 to 13 adenocarcinoma, a couple of squamous cell and 1 small cell patients. Findings of the study overall: Normal lung showed higher cumulative top 100 clone frequency than tumor. TCR diversity was significantly greater in tumor than normal lung tissue.

Three rounds of nested PCR, following a modified ARM-PCR protocol, produced the TCRbeta library. TCRdb used MiXCR to reprocess the multiplex PCR reads, holding one entry per CDR3 protein. Of more than 75,000 distinct CDR3 sequences in the sample, 75% to 85% are singletons; the top ten hold 30%. RNA was extracted from bulk tissue without any cell sorting. Distant lung tissue was collected more than 3 cm away from the tumor edge. The ends lost 10 bases at V and 3 bases at J; junction bases unmatched: 10. Germline V gene data show CDR1 as MNHNS and CDR2 as SASEGT. The CDR3 covers 14 residues. The specimen sequenced was distant non-tumor lung tissue. The clonotype was recovered from a man aged 60 to 75 with small cell lung cancer. This chain links TRBV6-1 with TRBJ1-2; 8 bases are shared with TRBD1. This CDR3 reads CANNSRGQDYGYTF. CDR3 nucleotide sequence: TGTGCCAACAATAGCAGGGGGCAGGACTATGGCTACACCTTC.